Shown below are 23 T cell receptor beta chains from a single sample sequenced in a study of regulatory T cells in long-lasting Graves disease. To make TCR beta libraries, researchers used iRepertoire HTBI primers and Arm-PCR of CDR3 regions. TCRdb itself ran the multiplex PCR reads through MiXCR, one entry per CDR3 protein. This sample yields about 470,000 distinct CDR3 sequences, of which roughly 21% are seen a single time; roughly 7.7% belongs to the top ten. As to time point: persistent/refractory GD, antithyroid drugs over 5 years with positive TRAb. PBMC-derived RNA was used for the TCR library. The starting material was peripheral blood mononuclear cells (PBMCs), obtained when the disease was refractory, from a patient treated with antithyroid drugs. All receptors derive from a female donor with Graves disease.

This clonotype was detected only a few times. A much larger clone lies a single base off, so this may be a read error. The chain employs TRBV3-1 and TRBJ2-7, with D tentatively TRBD2 (5 bases). V lost 4 bases, J lost 2 bases, and 9 bases lay in between. CDR1 is LGHDT and CDR2 is YNNKEL in the germline V gene (reference sequence). The CDR3 runs to 13 residues. CDR3 protein: CASSPGIPYEQYF. In DNA form, the CDR3 reads TGTGCCAGCAGCCCCGGGATCCCCTACGAGCAGTACTTC.

In this sample, this clonotype turned up many times. V usage is TRBV20-1 and J usage is TRBJ1-2; 7 bases are shared with TRBD1. CDR3 length: 14 residues. V lost 3 bases, J lost 2 bases, and 6 bases stayed unmatched. Germline assignment: CDR1 DFQATT and CDR2 SNEGSKA (reference sequence). CDR3 DNA: TGCAGTGCTAGGTGGGACAGAGAAAACTATGGCTACACCTTC. It translates to CSARWDRENYGYTF.

The chain couples TRBV4-1 to TRBJ1-2; tentatively, D is TRBD1 (6 bases). Trimming removed 7 bases from V and 2 bases from J, with 17 bases in between. Germline V gene data show CDR1 as MGHRA and CDR2 as YSYEKL. CDR3 length: 15 residues. In DNA form, the CDR3 reads TGCGCCAGCACGTTATACAGGGATACAAACTATGGCTACACCTTC. It yields the protein CASTLYRDTNYGYTF.

V gene TRBV30 combines with J gene TRBJ1-5; unclear D gene. V was pared by 7 bases and J by 2 bases, with 9 bases between. The CDR3 extends over 12 amino acids. Germline V gives CDR1 GTSNPN, CDR2 SVGIG (reference sequence). The CDR3 is CALRHGNQPQHF. The CDR3 DNA is TGTGCCTTAAGACACGGCAATCAGCCCCAGCATTTT.

There are many counts of this clonotype. This chain joins TRBV12-3 or TRBV12-4 and TRBJ2-5; TRBD2 matches 11 bases. V shed 6 bases and J 14 bases; nucleotides not matched to a gene: 8. This CDR3 region has 12 residues. The CDR3 here is CASSQLAGEGYF. The CDR3 DNA is TGTGCCAGCAGCCAACTAGCGGGAGAGGGATACTTC.

The sample holds many counts of this clonotype. This chain uses TRBV6-5 with TRBJ2-1; the D gene is possibly TRBD1 (5 bases). V was shortened by 2 bases and J by 5 bases, with 13 bases between the two germline ends. The CDR3 consists of 15 residues. CDR1 is MNHEY and CDR2 is SVGAGI in the germline V gene. CDR3 sequence (DNA): TGTGCCAGCAGTTACACTGGGGCGCCAAACAATGAGCAGTTCTTC. Its translation: CASSYTGAPNNEQFF.

On this clonotype itself: A single base separates this from a much larger clone, so it may be a read error. The chain recombines TRBV7-9 with TRBJ2-7; TRBD1 matches 7 bases. Germline V gene data show CDR1 as SEHNR and CDR2 as FQNEAQ (reference sequence). CDR3 length equals 14 residues. The trim removed 2 bases at V and 1 base at J, leaving 2 bases unmatched. The CDR3 spells CASSLQGESYEQYF. CDR3 coding DNA: TGTGCCAGCAGCTTACAGGGGGAGTCCTACGAGCAGTACTTC.

CDR3: CASSPRDRAEQSYGYTF. The DNA of the CDR3 is TGTGCCAGCTCACCGAGGGACAGGGCGGAACAAAGCTATGGCTACACCTTC. The chain combines TRBV12-3 or TRBV12-4 with TRBJ1-2; TRBD1 agrees at 9 bases. The length of the CDR3 is 17 residues. With 8 bases clipped from V and 4 bases from J, the junction kept 17 bases outside the gene matches.

In its sample, this clonotype was seen many times. The chain employs TRBV28 and TRBJ2-5; TRBD1 agrees at 7 bases. The CDR3 length is 15 residues. Germline CDR1 MDHEN, CDR2 SYDVKM. The V and J ends lost 6 bases and 5 bases, in that order; junction bases with no gene match: 12. The CDR3 protein is CASSLGGATEETQYF. The CDR3 coding sequence is TGTGCCAGCAGCCTAGGGGGCGCGACGGAGGAGACCCAGTACTTC. The whole variable domain, remainder taken from reference TRBV28 and TRBJ2-5, is DVKVTQSSRYLVKRTGEKVFLECVQDMDHENMFWYRQDPGLGLRLIYFSYDVKMKEKGDIPEGYSVSREKKERFSLILESASTNQTSMYLCASSLGGATEETQYFGPGTRLLVL.

This clonotype occurred many times. The V call is TRBV12-3 or TRBV12-4, the J call TRBJ1-1, with D possibly matching TRBD1 (6 bases). The CDR3 length is 13 residues. The V end lost 8 bases, the J end lost 5 bases, and 15 bases lay between the germline ends. CDR3 DNA sequence: TGTGCCAGCCGGTTTAGGGGGGAAACTGAAGCTTTCTTT. This encodes CASRFRGETEAFF.

This clonotype was seen a handful of times. The V gene is TRBV6-2 or TRBV6-3, the J gene TRBJ2-5, with 9 bases identical to TRBD2. Germline-derived CDR1 and CDR2 are MNHEY and SVGEGT. The CDR3 totals 17 residues. The V gene end was trimmed by 0 bases and the J gene end by 4 bases; junction bases not matched to a gene: 9. The CDR3 reads CASSYSGVAGDRETQYF. The CDR3 DNA follows: TGTGCCAGCAGTTACTCCGGGGTAGCGGGGGATCGAGAGACCCAGTACTTC.

This clonotype was found a few times. This chain uses TRBV5-1 with TRBJ1-6; D uncertain. CDR3 length equals 17 residues. Trimming shortened V by 2 bases and J by 3 bases, and 15 bases separated the two germline ends. The germline V gene encodes CDR1 SGHRS and CDR2 YFSETQ. The CDR3 coding sequence is TGCGCCAGCAGCTTTTCCCCAGGCTCCGACTATAATTCACCCCTCCACTTT. This encodes CASSFSPGSDYNSPLHF.

At least ten counts were recorded for this clonotype. This sequence joins TRBV12-3 or TRBV12-4 and TRBJ1-5, with 9 bases lining up with TRBD1. V lost 2 bases, J lost 6 bases, and 8 bases stayed unmatched. The length of the CDR3 is 16 residues. DNA for the CDR3: TGTGCCAGCAGTTTACGGAACAGGGGGCGCGTTCAGCCCCAGCATTTT. Protein: CASSLRNRGRVQPQHF.

The chain combines TRBV7-9 with TRBJ2-2; TRBD1 matches 7 bases. The CDR3 runs 17 residues. Germline CDR1 reads SEHNR; CDR2 reads FQNEAQ (reference sequence). Unmatched junction bases numbered 8, after V lost 1 base and J lost 3 bases. This CDR3 reads CASSLGSGTAYTGELFF. The CDR3 region has the DNA TGTGCCAGCAGCTTAGGATCCGGGACAGCTTACACCGGGGAGCTGTTTTTT.

At least ten counts were recorded for this clonotype. The chain recombines TRBV5-5 with TRBJ1-1; D perhaps matches TRBD1 (5 bases). The CDR3 is made up of 15 amino acids. CDR1 is SGHKS, CDR2 YYEKEE, per germline (reference sequence). V was trimmed by 2 bases and J by 3 bases, leaving 14 bases between them. CDR3 in DNA: TGTGCCAGCAGCTTATTCGGTCTGGGGGACACTGAAGCTTTCTTT. Protein sequence: CASSLFGLGDTEAFF.

The V call is TRBV19, the J call TRBJ1-1; TRBD1 matches 7 bases. J lost 4 bases, V lost 6 bases, and 11 bases had no gene match. The germline V gene has CDR1 LNHDA and CDR2 SQIVND (reference sequence). CDR3 length equals 15 residues. As DNA, the CDR3 is TGTGCCAGTAGATCTCTGGACAGGTCGGGCACTGAAGCTTTCTTT. This codes for CASRSLDRSGTEAFF.

Worth noting for this clonotype: Since a much larger clone is just one base distant, this may be a read error. Here the CDR3 omits its conserved ending phenylalanine or tryptophan, so a read error is the likely source. The chain is built from TRBV7-9 and TRBJ2-7; the D is unclear. V lost 5 bases and J lost 5, with 19 bases in between. The CDR3 length is 15 residues. Germline V lookup: CDR1 SEHNR, CDR2 FQNEAQ (reference sequence). The DNA of the CDR3 is TGTGCCAGCAGCCCCGCGGAGACATTTAAGGACGAGCAGTACCTC. This sequence encodes CASSPAETFKDEQYL.

This clonotype showed up just a few times. The J gene is TRBJ2-7, the V gene TRBV20-1; D is possibly TRBD1 or TRBD2 (6 bases each). Trimming left V 0 bases short and J 5 bases short, with 17 bases between. The germline gives CDR1 DFQATT, CDR2 SNEGSKA (reference sequence). The CDR3 totals 15 residues. Written as DNA, the CDR3 is TGCAGTGCTAGAGATTTGAGGGGGAGGCTCGACGAGCAGTACTTC. Translation: CSARDLRGRLDEQYF.

This clonotype was detected many times. The rearrangement uses TRBV2 and TRBJ1-6; D is unresolved. Trimming stripped 3 bases from V and 14 bases from J, with 11 bases between. CDR1 is SNHLY and CDR2 is FYNNEI in the germline V gene. This CDR3 has 12 amino acids. CDR3 nucleotide sequence: TGTGCCAGCAGTGACGGCCCGTCGTCCCTCCACTTT. Protein product: CASSDGPSSLHF. The full variable domain, completed using reference TRBV2 and TRBJ1-6, is EPEVTQTPSHQVTQMGQEVILRCVPISNHLYFYWYRQILGQKVEFLVSFYNNEISEKSEIFDDQFSVERPDGSNFTLKIRSTKLEDSAMYFCASSDGPSSLHFGNGTRLTVT.

This clonotype has ten or more counts. V usage is TRBV28 and J usage is TRBJ2-2; D possibly corresponds to TRBD1 (5 bases). Looked up from germline, CDR1 is MDHEN and CDR2 is SYDVKM. Between the trimmed V and J ends, which lost 1 base and 8 bases, there was a span of 11 bases. CDR3 length equals 14 residues. In DNA form, the CDR3 reads TGTGCCAGCAGTTTATCCAGGGTTCTAGGGGAGCTGTTTTTT. Its translation: CASSLSRVLGELFF.

This sequence joins TRBV5-1 and TRBJ2-1; TRBD1 matches at 12 bases. The CDR3 has 20 amino acids. V shed 2 bases, J shed 8 bases, and the junction held 20 bases outside the gene matches. Germline lookup yields CDR1 SGHRS and CDR2 YFSETQ. CDR3 in DNA: TGCGCCAGCAGCTTCCGGGACAGGGGGCGCCTCCCGTATGGGGTCTATGAGCAGTTCTTC. Protein sequence: CASSFRDRGRLPYGVYEQFF.

The V gene is TRBV6-1, the J gene TRBJ1-5; D may be TRBD1 (5 bases). The germline V gene encodes CDR1 MNHNS and CDR2 SASEGT. This CDR3 spans 17 amino acids. The V end was cut by 3 bases, the J end by 5 bases, with 20 bases between. In DNA, the CDR3 is TGTGCCAGCAGTGACTTGTCTGGGGGTTGGGAGTATCAGCCCCAGCATTTT. Protein product: CASSDLSGGWEYQPQHF.

The chain combines TRBV9 with TRBJ1-5, with no clear D. Trimming cost V 0 bases and J 6 bases, with 13 bases left between them. The CDR3 length is 15 residues. CDR1 and CDR2 from the germline V gene are SGDLS and YYNGEE. CDR3 region: CASSVDSRLSQPQHF. CDR3 bases: TGTGCCAGCAGCGTAGATTCCAGGTTAAGTCAGCCCCAGCATTTT.